Listed below are T cell receptor beta chains from one sample, sequenced in a study of naive and memory T cell subsets. In TCRdb, the UMI-ligation and nested PCR reads were re-called with MiXCR into one record per CDR3 protein. The table has about 85,000 distinct CDR3 sequences, about an eighth seen once. Sequencing was done on a sample of central memory CD4+ T cells from blood. These receptors were taken from a human donor in good health. Each CDR3 is given with its conserved first and last residue. D genes are given only for firm matches. Only part of the rows carry a size: once, few, many, or a class if the clone is expanded.

D	length	J	V	size	DNA	CDR3
NA	15	TRBJ2-2	TRBV20-1	NA	TGCAGTGCTAGAGATTTGATGGTGAACACCGGGGAGCTGTTTTTT	CSARDLMVNTGELFF
NA	15	TRBJ1-1	TRBV7-2	many	TGTGCCAGCAGCTTAGGGGGGGGTATGAACACTGAAGCTTTCTTT	CASSLGGGMNTEAFF
NA	12	TRBJ2-1	TRBV6-6	few	TGTGCCAGCAGTTACTCAGGGGACTTCTGGTTCTTC	CASSYSGDFWFF
NA	13	TRBJ1-1	TRBV10-3	few	TGTGCCATCAGTGGACAGTCGGGGGTTGAAGCTTTCTTT	CAISGQSGVEAFF
NA	15	TRBJ2-3	TRBV5-4	many	TGTGCCAGCAGTTTACTAGAATCTTACGGAAATACGCAGTATTTT	CASSLLESYGNTQYF
TRBD2	17	TRBJ2-2	TRBV5-8	many	TGTGCCAGCAGCTTGGAAGAGACTAGCGGAAACACCGGGGAGCTGTTTTTT	CASSLEETSGNTGELFF
NA	15	TRBJ1-4	TRBV24-1	few	TGTGCCACCATCGGTCCAGGACCCATCGACGAAAAACTGTTTTTT	CATIGPGPIDEKLFF
NA	11	TRBJ1-2	TRBV6-2/TRBV6-3	NA	TGTGCCAGCAGTTTTCATACTTACCACACCTTC	CASSFHTYHTF
NA	12	TRBJ2-5	TRBV20-1	few	TGCAGTGCTAGATTGGGTGGAGAGACCCAGTACTTC	CSARLGGETQYF
NA	15	TRBJ1-2	TRBV29-1	NA	TGCAGCGTTGAACCTGCAACAGAACAACTCTATGGCTACACCTTC	CSVEPATEQLYGYTF
TRBD1	13	TRBJ2-3	TRBV29-1	many	TGCAGCGGTGGGACAGCCCTCACAGATACGCAGTATTTT	CSGGTALTDTQYF
TRBD1	17	TRBJ2-6	TRBV18	NA	TGTGCCAGCTCACCGCCGAGGGACAGCTCTGGGGCCAACGTCCTGACTTTC	CASSPPRDSSGANVLTF
NA	15	TRBJ2-7	TRBV5-1	NA	TGCGCCAGCAGTCCAGCCGTTAAGGTAGGAGACGAGCAGTACTTC	CASSPAVKVGDEQYF
NA	18	TRBJ2-6	TRBV28	many	TGTGCCAGCAGTTTTTTCGGACAGTTACACTCTGGGGCCAACGTCCTGACTTTC	CASSFFGQLHSGANVLTF
NA	12	TRBJ2-1	TRBV5-1	many	TGCGCCAGCAGCTTGTTAGAGTATGAGCAGTTCTTC	CASSLLEYEQFF
NA	14	TRBJ1-1	TRBV14	NA	TGTGCCAGCAGCCAAGATACAGGGAACACTGAAGCTTTCTTT	CASSQDTGNTEAFF
TRBD2	14	TRBJ2-7	TRBV11-3	NA	TGTGCCAGCAGCTTTGGGGGAGGGAGCTACGAGCAGTACTTC	CASSFGGGSYEQYF
NA	14	TRBJ2-6	TRBV7-8	few	TGTGCCAGCAGCTCCCACTCTGGGGCCAACGTCCTGACTTTC	CASSSHSGANVLTF
NA	12	TRBJ2-7	TRBV18	many	TGTGCCAGCTCACCCAATAGCGGCGAGCAGTACTTC	CASSPNSGEQYF
TRBD2	16	TRBJ2-3	TRBV12-3/TRBV12-4	NA	TGTGCCAGCAGTCCCGGACTAGCGGGAGCAAGGGATATGCAGTATTTT	CASSPGLAGARDMQYF
TRBD2	18	TRBJ2-6	TRBV5-4	few	TGTGCCAGCAGCTTGGCACTAGCGGCAAGCTCTGGGGCCAACGTCCTGACTTTC	CASSLALAASSGANVLTF
NA	16	TRBJ1-5	TRBV27	NA	TGTGCCAGCAGCCGATACCAGGGCCAGAGCAATCAGCCCCAGCATTTT	CASSRYQGQSNQPQHF
NA	14	TRBJ2-7	TRBV7-9	many	TGTGCCAGCAGCTCCGAGAAGGGCCTGTACGAGCAGTACTTC	CASSSEKGLYEQYF
NA	14	TRBJ1-3	TRBV10-3	few	TGTGCCATCAGAGACAGCGTCTCTGGAAACACCATATATTTT	CAIRDSVSGNTIYF
TRBD2	15	TRBJ2-3	TRBV18	NA	TGTGCCAGCTCACCTATTCTAGCGGGGACAGATACGCAGTATTTT	CASSPILAGTDTQYF
NA	14	TRBJ2-5	TRBV15	NA	TGTGCCACCAGCAGACGGGGTTTCCAAGAGACCCAGTACTTC	CATSRRGFQETQYF